These T cell receptor beta chains were read from a single sample in a study of T cell responses to AZD1222 COVID-19 vaccine. Profiled with immunoSEQ multiplex PCR; TCRdb holds only in-frame clones, not every one. The sample has about 160,000 clones; about 91% are singletons. The source was peripheral blood, collected 28 days after the second AZD1222 dose. These TCRs come from an adult who received the AZD1222 COVID-19 vaccine. CDR3s include the opening cysteine and the closing phenylalanine or tryptophan. The order of the fields is V gene, clone size, D gene, CDR3 length, J gene, CDR3 DNA, CDR3 protein. A D gene is named only where the DNA matches it firmly. Size tells how often a clone was seen (once, few, many) or the class of an expanded clone, and some rows leave it out.

V gene: TRBV25-1
clone size: few
D gene: NA
CDR3 length: 14
J gene: TRBJ1-3
CDR3 DNA: TGTGCCAGCAGTCCTGGCAGATCTGGAAACACCATATATTTT
CDR3 protein: CASSPGRSGNTIYF

V gene: TRBV5-6
clone size: NA
D gene: TRBD1
CDR3 length: 15
J gene: TRBJ1-6
CDR3 DNA: TGTGCCAGCAGCCCTCCGACAGGGCGTAATTCACCCCTCCACTTT
CDR3 protein: CASSPPTGRNSPLHF

V gene: TRBV12-5
clone size: NA
D gene: NA
CDR3 length: 15
J gene: TRBJ1-1
CDR3 DNA: TGTGCTAGTGGTTTTGCCAGGGGATCGAACACTGAAGCTTTCTTT
CDR3 protein: CASGFARGSNTEAFF

V gene: TRBV14
clone size: NA
D gene: NA
CDR3 length: 11
J gene: TRBJ2-1
CDR3 DNA: TGTGCCAGCAGCCAACGAAATGAGCAGTTCTTC
CDR3 protein: CASSQRNEQFF

V gene: TRBV18
clone size: NA
D gene: TRBD1
CDR3 length: 16
J gene: TRBJ2-1
CDR3 DNA: TGTGCCAGCTCACCAGAGGTAAATACAGGGGGCAATGAGCAGTTCTTC
CDR3 protein: CASSPEVNTGGNEQFF

V gene: TRBV3-1/TRBV3-2
clone size: few
D gene: NA
CDR3 length: 19
J gene: TRBJ1-3
CDR3 DNA: TGTGCCAGCAGCTCCCGAGAGGGTTCACCGTGGAAATTAGGAAACACCATATATTTT
CDR3 protein: CASSSREGSPWKLGNTIYF

V gene: TRBV4-1
clone size: NA
D gene: NA
CDR3 length: 17
J gene: TRBJ1-1
CDR3 DNA: TGCGCCAGCAGCCAAGACCCGGGAGGGAGGCTGAACACTGAAGCTTTCTTT
CDR3 protein: CASSQDPGGRLNTEAFF

V gene: TRBV5-1
clone size: NA
D gene: TRBD2
CDR3 length: 21
J gene: TRBJ2-3
CDR3 DNA: TGCGCCAGCAGCCGTATGATATGGGCTAGCGGGGGGCGAACTAGCACAGATACGCAGTATTTT
CDR3 protein: CASSRMIWASGGRTSTDTQYF

V gene: TRBV6-2/TRBV6-3
clone size: NA
D gene: NA
CDR3 length: 14
J gene: TRBJ2-5
CDR3 DNA: TGTGCCAGCAGTAATTACGTAGGACGCGAGACCCAGTACTTC
CDR3 protein: CASSNYVGRETQYF

V gene: TRBV10-3
clone size: once
D gene: NA
CDR3 length: 12
J gene: TRBJ2-2
CDR3 DNA: TGTGCCATCAGTGAAGGGACCGGGGAGCTGTTTTTT
CDR3 protein: CAISEGTGELFF

V gene: TRBV5-1
clone size: NA
D gene: TRBD1
CDR3 length: 16
J gene: TRBJ1-1
CDR3 DNA: TGCGCCAGCAGCTCCATCCTGGGACAGCAGAACACTGAAGCTTTCTTT
CDR3 protein: CASSSILGQQNTEAFF

V gene: TRBV7-9
clone size: NA
D gene: TRBD1
CDR3 length: 16
J gene: TRBJ2-7
CDR3 DNA: TGTGCCAGCAGCCCGCGGGGGGACAGGGGCCACTACGAGCAGTACTTC
CDR3 protein: CASSPRGDRGHYEQYF

V gene: TRBV5-4
clone size: once
D gene: TRBD1
CDR3 length: 14
J gene: TRBJ1-1
CDR3 DNA: TGTGCCATGAGGACAGGGAGAGTGAACACTGAAGCTTTCTTT
CDR3 protein: CAMRTGRVNTEAFF

V gene: TRBV10-2
clone size: NA
D gene: TRBD1
CDR3 length: 16
J gene: TRBJ1-5
CDR3 DNA: TGCGCCAGCAGTGCTCCGGGACAGGGGGCTTCTCAGCCCCAGCATTTT
CDR3 protein: CASSAPGQGASQPQHF

V gene: TRBV19
clone size: NA
D gene: NA
CDR3 length: 16
J gene: TRBJ1-5
CDR3 DNA: TGTGCCAGTTTGCCTAATGTGGGAAGGGGAAATCAGCCCCAGCATTTT
CDR3 protein: CASLPNVGRGNQPQHF

V gene: TRBV19
clone size: NA
D gene: NA
CDR3 length: 12
J gene: TRBJ1-5
CDR3 DNA: TGTGCCAGTCAAACCGAGGAGCAGCCCCAGCATTTT
CDR3 protein: CASQTEEQPQHF

V gene: TRBV11-1
clone size: NA
D gene: NA
CDR3 length: 14
J gene: TRBJ2-1
CDR3 DNA: TGTGCCAGCAGCTTAAGCCTTGAAGGGAATGAGCAGTTCTTC
CDR3 protein: CASSLSLEGNEQFF

V gene: TRBV18
clone size: NA
D gene: NA
CDR3 length: 15
J gene: TRBJ1-4
CDR3 DNA: TGTGCCAGCTCACCGGGAGCAATGGCTAATGAAAAACTGTTTTTT
CDR3 protein: CASSPGAMANEKLFF

V gene: TRBV7-9
clone size: once
D gene: NA
CDR3 length: 13
J gene: TRBJ2-7
CDR3 DNA: TGTGCCAGCAGCCCCACAGGGCAATACGAGCAGTACTTC
CDR3 protein: CASSPTGQYEQYF

V gene: TRBV6-1
clone size: once
D gene: TRBD1
CDR3 length: 13
J gene: TRBJ1-2
CDR3 DNA: TGTGCCAGCAGTGAAGGGACAGGGGGTGGCTACACCTTC
CDR3 protein: CASSEGTGGGYTF

V gene: TRBV5-1
clone size: NA
D gene: NA
CDR3 length: 13
J gene: TRBJ1-2
CDR3 DNA: TGCGCCAGCAGCTTGAAGGAGTACTATGGCTACACCTTC
CDR3 protein: CASSLKEYYGYTF

V gene: TRBV11-2
clone size: NA
D gene: NA
CDR3 length: 15
J gene: TRBJ1-2
CDR3 DNA: TGTGCCAGCAGCCCAACAGGGTTGGCTAACTATGGCTACACCTTC
CDR3 protein: CASSPTGLANYGYTF

V gene: TRBV5-6
clone size: NA
D gene: TRBD1
CDR3 length: 14
J gene: TRBJ1-2
CDR3 DNA: TGTGCCAGCAGCTTTGACAGGGGGCTCTCTGGCTACACCTTC
CDR3 protein: CASSFDRGLSGYTF

V gene: TRBV9
clone size: NA
D gene: TRBD1
CDR3 length: 15
J gene: TRBJ2-3
CDR3 DNA: TGTGCCAGCAGCGCCGAGGGGGCCAACACAGATACGCAGTATTTT
CDR3 protein: CASSAEGANTDTQYF

V gene: TRBV27
clone size: once
D gene: NA
CDR3 length: 14
J gene: TRBJ1-1
CDR3 DNA: TGTGCCAGCAGTTTATCCCAGGGAGGGACTGAAGCTTTCTTT
CDR3 protein: CASSLSQGGTEAFF

V gene: TRBV19
clone size: NA
D gene: NA
CDR3 length: 16
J gene: TRBJ2-2
CDR3 DNA: TGTGCCAGTAGTCCGACCCCCGGATCGAACACCGGGGAGCTGTTTTTT
CDR3 protein: CASSPTPGSNTGELFF

V gene: TRBV7-8
clone size: NA
D gene: NA
CDR3 length: 14
J gene: TRBJ1-4
CDR3 DNA: TGTGCCAGCAGTCACAGGGCAACTAATGAAAAACTGTTTTTT
CDR3 protein: CASSHRATNEKLFF

V gene: TRBV20-1
clone size: NA
D gene: NA
CDR3 length: 11
J gene: TRBJ2-5
CDR3 DNA: TGCAGTGCTATACGCCAAGAGACCCAGTACTTC
CDR3 protein: CSAIRQETQYF

V gene: TRBV2
clone size: NA
D gene: NA
CDR3 length: 13
J gene: TRBJ1-2
CDR3 DNA: TGTGCCAGCAGTTTTTTTGATTCGGGTGGCTACACCTTC
CDR3 protein: CASSFFDSGGYTF

V gene: TRBV2
clone size: once
D gene: NA
CDR3 length: 16
J gene: TRBJ1-2
CDR3 DNA: TGTGCCAGCAGTGAAGGGCCGGGAGGGTCCTGGGAAGGCTACACCTTC
CDR3 protein: CASSEGPGGSWEGYTF

V gene: TRBV6-5
clone size: NA
D gene: TRBD1
CDR3 length: 15
J gene: TRBJ1-3
CDR3 DNA: TGTGCCAGCAGTCCTACAGGGGCGCCTGGAAACACCATATATTTT
CDR3 protein: CASSPTGAPGNTIYF

V gene: TRBV11-2
clone size: NA
D gene: NA
CDR3 length: 14
J gene: TRBJ2-1
CDR3 DNA: TGTGCCAGCAGCGTAACAGGGATCTACAATGAGCAGTTCTTC
CDR3 protein: CASSVTGIYNEQFF

V gene: TRBV6-6
clone size: NA
D gene: NA
CDR3 length: 13
J gene: TRBJ1-2
CDR3 DNA: TGTGCCAGCAGTTTGGGGTCAGGGTTTGGCTACACCTTC
CDR3 protein: CASSLGSGFGYTF

V gene: TRBV6-5
clone size: NA
D gene: NA
CDR3 length: 16
J gene: TRBJ2-1
CDR3 DNA: TGTGCCAGCAGTTTGGGATATCAGGGTATGGACAATGAGCAGTTCTTC
CDR3 protein: CASSLGYQGMDNEQFF

V gene: TRBV10-3
clone size: NA
D gene: NA
CDR3 length: 12
J gene: TRBJ1-2
CDR3 DNA: TGTGCCATCCGACAGCCCAACTATGGCTACACCTTC
CDR3 protein: CAIRQPNYGYTF

V gene: TRBV4-1
clone size: NA
D gene: TRBD1
CDR3 length: 13
J gene: TRBJ1-1
CDR3 DNA: TGCGCCAGCAGCCTCCCCAGGGGGGGTGAAGCTTTCTTT
CDR3 protein: CASSLPRGGEAFF

V gene: TRBV7-9
clone size: NA
D gene: NA
CDR3 length: 14
J gene: TRBJ2-1
CDR3 DNA: TGTGCCAGCAGCTTGGGCAGTCTGGGCAATGAGCAGTTCTTC
CDR3 protein: CASSLGSLGNEQFF

V gene: TRBV5-4
clone size: NA
D gene: NA
CDR3 length: 14
J gene: TRBJ1-1
CDR3 DNA: TGTGCCAGCAGCGCGGCGAACAGGAACACTGAAGCTTTCTTT
CDR3 protein: CASSAANRNTEAFF

V gene: TRBV5-1
clone size: NA
D gene: TRBD1
CDR3 length: 15
J gene: TRBJ1-1
CDR3 DNA: TGCGCCAGCAGCTTGGACTCCAGGGGGGGAACTGAAGCTTTCTTT
CDR3 protein: CASSLDSRGGTEAFF

V gene: TRBV25-1
clone size: few
D gene: NA
CDR3 length: 11
J gene: TRBJ2-4
CDR3 DNA: TGTGCCAGCAGTGACAGAAACATTCAGTACTTC
CDR3 protein: CASSDRNIQYF

V gene: TRBV4-1
clone size: NA
D gene: NA
CDR3 length: 15
J gene: TRBJ2-1
CDR3 DNA: TGCGCCAGCAGCCAAGGCGGAAGCTCCTACAATGAGCAGTTCTTC
CDR3 protein: CASSQGGSSYNEQFF

V gene: TRBV19
clone size: NA
D gene: TRBD1
CDR3 length: 16
J gene: TRBJ1-2
CDR3 DNA: TGTGCCAGTAGTATCTTATCCAGGGGGGGAAGAAATGGCTACACCTTC
CDR3 protein: CASSILSRGGRNGYTF

V gene: TRBV9
clone size: NA
D gene: NA
CDR3 length: 15
J gene: TRBJ2-7
CDR3 DNA: TGTGCCAGCAGCGTTGGAGGGACAAAGTTCTACGAGCAGTACTTC
CDR3 protein: CASSVGGTKFYEQYF

V gene: TRBV3-1/TRBV3-2
clone size: NA
D gene: NA
CDR3 length: 14
J gene: TRBJ2-3
CDR3 DNA: TGTGCCAGCAGCCAATTTCCCGATGCGGATACGCAGTATTTT
CDR3 protein: CASSQFPDADTQYF

V gene: TRBV5-1
clone size: NA
D gene: TRBD1
CDR3 length: 17
J gene: TRBJ1-2
CDR3 DNA: TGCGCCAGCAGCTTGGTGGGCCCAGGGGGCCAAAGGTATGGCTACACCTTC
CDR3 protein: CASSLVGPGGQRYGYTF

V gene: TRBV6-5
clone size: NA
D gene: NA
CDR3 length: 13
J gene: TRBJ2-3
CDR3 DNA: TGTGCCAGCAGTTATGGGCCGGCAGATACGCAGTATTTT
CDR3 protein: CASSYGPADTQYF

V gene: TRBV5-1
clone size: NA
D gene: NA
CDR3 length: 15
J gene: TRBJ2-5
CDR3 DNA: TGCGCCAGCAGCTTGAGGGCAGCCGTCGAGGAGACCCAGTACTTC
CDR3 protein: CASSLRAAVEETQYF

V gene: TRBV5-1
clone size: NA
D gene: TRBD1
CDR3 length: 16
J gene: TRBJ1-1
CDR3 DNA: TGCGCCAGCAGCTTGGCCCGGGACAGGATGAACACTGAAGCTTTCTTT
CDR3 protein: CASSLARDRMNTEAFF

V gene: TRBV19
clone size: once
D gene: NA
CDR3 length: 13
J gene: TRBJ1-2
CDR3 DNA: TGTGCCAGTAGTATACAGGGGTTCTATGGCTACACCTTC
CDR3 protein: CASSIQGFYGYTF

V gene: TRBV5-1
clone size: NA
D gene: TRBD1
CDR3 length: 17
J gene: TRBJ1-2
CDR3 DNA: TGCGCCAGCAGCTTCTCCACGGACAGGGGGCAAGGGCCTGGCTACACCTTC
CDR3 protein: CASSFSTDRGQGPGYTF

V gene: TRBV7-9
clone size: once
D gene: NA
CDR3 length: 14
J gene: TRBJ1-3
CDR3 DNA: TGTGCCAGCAGCCGAACAGTCACTGGAAACACCATATATTTT
CDR3 protein: CASSRTVTGNTIYF

V gene: TRBV18
clone size: NA
D gene: NA
CDR3 length: 13
J gene: TRBJ2-7
CDR3 DNA: TGTGCCAGCTCACCCTTGGACGGAGGCGAGCAGTACTTC
CDR3 protein: CASSPLDGGEQYF

V gene: TRBV6-5
clone size: NA
D gene: NA
CDR3 length: 14
J gene: TRBJ1-1
CDR3 DNA: TGTGCCAGCACCAGGGACCAGGGAAAGACTGAAGCTTTCTTT
CDR3 protein: CASTRDQGKTEAFF

V gene: TRBV5-1
clone size: NA
D gene: NA
CDR3 length: 15
J gene: TRBJ2-3
CDR3 DNA: TGCGCCAGCAGCCTCCGGGACTCGGCCACAGATACGCAGTATTTT
CDR3 protein: CASSLRDSATDTQYF

V gene: TRBV12-5
clone size: NA
D gene: NA
CDR3 length: 13
J gene: TRBJ1-1
CDR3 DNA: TGTGCTAGTGGTTTGTATGAGAACACTGAAGCTTTCTTT
CDR3 protein: CASGLYENTEAFF

V gene: TRBV4-1
clone size: NA
D gene: NA
CDR3 length: 15
J gene: TRBJ2-7
CDR3 DNA: TGCGCCAGCAGCCCCCCCGGGACACGATCCTACGAGCAGTACTTC
CDR3 protein: CASSPPGTRSYEQYF

V gene: TRBV18
clone size: NA
D gene: NA
CDR3 length: 17
J gene: TRBJ1-1
CDR3 DNA: TGTGCCAGCTCACCATCTTTTCCACAGGGAAGGAACACTGAAGCTTTCTTT
CDR3 protein: CASSPSFPQGRNTEAFF